This TCR beta chain appears in the sequencing data of a study of post-analysis software for immune sequencing data. As for the study in general: The patients showed relapsing-remitting, secondary progressive and progressive-relapsing multiple sclerosis courses. Findings of the study overall: Several TRBV segments (TRBV5-6, TRBV5-1 and TRBV20-1 among them) occurred more frequently in patients than in controls. There was significantly lower normalized Chao1 diversity in multiple sclerosis patients than in controls.

CDR1 is SEHNR and CDR2 is FQNEAQ in the germline V gene (reference sequence). The CDR3 contains 16 residues. Trimming removed 6 bases from V and 0 bases from J; junction bases left unmatched: 5. Only a few counts were recorded for this clonotype. Its target is not known. Each TCR beta cDNA library carried unique molecular identifiers. From the PCR reads, TCRdb called clonotypes with MiXCR, one entry per CDR3 protein. The table lists 600,000 to 750,000 distinct CDR3 sequences, approximately 60% of them singletons. This receptor was taken from a girl aged 2 to 9 with multiple sclerosis. The sequencing sample was made of blood. The chain links TRBV7-9 to TRBJ1-6, with TRBD1 identical over 7 bases. The CDR3 coding sequence is TGTGCCAGCAGTCAACAGGGGAGCTCCTATAATTCACCCCTCCACTTT. Translation: CASSQQGSSYNSPLHF.